A selection of T cell receptor beta chains follows, all from one sample in a study of shared clonotypes between healthy human individuals. Profiled with immunoSEQ multiplex PCR; TCRdb holds only in-frame clones, not every one. The table shows roughly 590,000 clones, with about 95% occurring only once. Sequencing was carried out using naive CD8+ T cells sorted from blood. These receptors were obtained from a woman aged 30 to 39 in good health. CDR3s include the opening cysteine and the closing phenylalanine or tryptophan. The D gene is left open where the match is weak. Clone size is not always given. Where it is, it says once, few, many or a class for expanded clones.

clone_size d_call cdr3_length j_call v_call cdr3_aa cdr3_nt
- - 13 TRBJ2-7 TRBV5-1 CASSFDSAYEQYF TGCGCCAGCAGCTTTGACTCGGCCTACGAGCAGTACTTC
- TRBD2 13 TRBJ2-1 TRBV27 CASSPGGYNEQFF TGTGCCAGCAGCCCCGGGGGGTACAATGAGCAGTTCTTC
- - 12 TRBJ2-7 TRBV7-6 CASSRSPHEQYF TGTGCCAGCAGCAGGAGCCCCCACGAGCAGTACTTC
once TRBD2 15 TRBJ2-1 TRBV4-1 CASSLRSGGGSEQFF TGCGCCAGCAGCCTACGTAGCGGGGGAGGGTCTGAGCAGTTCTTC
- TRBD1 17 TRBJ2-1 TRBV5-1 CASSLGAGGANYNEQFF TGCGCCAGCAGCTTGGGCGCAGGGGGCGCAAACTACAATGAGCAGTTCTTC
- - 15 TRBJ2-7 TRBV27 CASSLSWGVPYEQYF TGTGCCAGCAGTTTATCTTGGGGAGTTCCCTACGAGCAGTACTTC
few TRBD2 13 TRBJ2-7 TRBV29-1 CSVETSESYEQYF TGCAGCGTAGAGACTAGCGAATCCTACGAGCAGTACTTC
- - 12 TRBJ2-7 TRBV2 CASSDEAYEQYF TGTGCCAGCAGTGATGAGGCCTACGAGCAGTACTTC
- - 10 TRBJ2-1 TRBV4-1 CASSGTKQFF TGCGCCAGCAGCGGGACAAAGCAGTTCTTC
- TRBD1 14 TRBJ2-7 TRBV29-1 CSAKATGGPYEQYF TGCAGCGCGAAGGCGACAGGGGGCCCCTACGAGCAGTACTTC
- - 13 TRBJ2-1 TRBV19 CASSIPVGNEQFF TGTGCCAGTAGTATACCCGTGGGGAATGAGCAGTTCTTC
- - 14 TRBJ1-1 TRBV27 CASSLRQVDTEAFF TGTGCCAGCAGTCTCAGACAGGTAGACACTGAAGCTTTCTTT
- - 15 TRBJ1-1 TRBV10-1 CASSEAPGWSTEAFF TGCGCCAGCAGTGAGGCTCCTGGGTGGTCCACTGAAGCTTTCTTT
- TRBD1 15 TRBJ1-1 TRBV6-5 CASSYSRQGNTEAFF TGTGCCAGCAGTTACTCGAGACAGGGGAACACTGAAGCTTTCTTT
few TRBD1 14 TRBJ1-1 TRBV5-1 CASSLGQGHTEAFF TGCGCCAGCAGCTTGGGACAGGGACACACTGAAGCTTTCTTT
- - 14 TRBJ2-7 TRBV2 CASSEGGQSYEQYF TGTGCCAGCAGTGAAGGAGGACAGTCCTACGAGCAGTACTTC
- TRBD1 12 TRBJ2-7 TRBV2 CASSEAGGEQYF TGTGCCAGCAGTGAGGCAGGGGGTGAGCAGTACTTC